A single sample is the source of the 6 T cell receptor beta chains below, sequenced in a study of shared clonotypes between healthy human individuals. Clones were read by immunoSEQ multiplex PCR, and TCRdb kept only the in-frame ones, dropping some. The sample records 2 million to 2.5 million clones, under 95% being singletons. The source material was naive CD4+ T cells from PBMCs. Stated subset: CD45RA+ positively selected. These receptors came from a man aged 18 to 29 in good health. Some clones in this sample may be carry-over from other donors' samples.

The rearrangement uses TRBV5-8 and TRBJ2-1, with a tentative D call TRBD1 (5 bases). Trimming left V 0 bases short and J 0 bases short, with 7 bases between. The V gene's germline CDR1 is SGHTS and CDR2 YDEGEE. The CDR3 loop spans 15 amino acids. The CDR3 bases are TGTGCCAGCAGCTTGGGACAGAGCTCCTACAATGAGCAGTTCTTC. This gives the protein CASSLGQSSYNEQFF. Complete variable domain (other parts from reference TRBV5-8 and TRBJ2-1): EAGVTQSPTHLIKTRGQQATLRCSPISGHTSVYWYQQALGLGLQFLLWYDEGEERNRGNFPPRFSGRQFPNYSSELNVNALELEDSALYLCASSLGQSSYNEQFFGPGTRLTVL.

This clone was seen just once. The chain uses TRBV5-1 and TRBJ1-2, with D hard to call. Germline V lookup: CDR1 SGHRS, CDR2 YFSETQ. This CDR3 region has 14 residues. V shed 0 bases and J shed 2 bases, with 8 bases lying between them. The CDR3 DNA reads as TGCGCCAGCAGCTTGGAAGTCATGAACTATGGCTACACCTTC. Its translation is CASSLEVMNYGYTF.

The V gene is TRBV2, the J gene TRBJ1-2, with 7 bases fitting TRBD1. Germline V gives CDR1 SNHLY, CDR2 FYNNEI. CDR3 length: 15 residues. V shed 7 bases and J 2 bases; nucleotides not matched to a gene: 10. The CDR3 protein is CASKYWGQTNYGYTF. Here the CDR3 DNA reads TGTGCCAGCAAATATTGGGGACAGACGAACTATGGCTACACCTTC.

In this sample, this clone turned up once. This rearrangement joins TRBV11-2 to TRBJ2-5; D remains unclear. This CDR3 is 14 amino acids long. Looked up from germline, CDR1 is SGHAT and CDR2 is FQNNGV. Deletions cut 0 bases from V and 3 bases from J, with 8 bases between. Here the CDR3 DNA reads TGTGCCAGCAGCTTAGATTATGCCAAAGAGACCCAGTACTTC. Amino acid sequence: CASSLDYAKETQYF.

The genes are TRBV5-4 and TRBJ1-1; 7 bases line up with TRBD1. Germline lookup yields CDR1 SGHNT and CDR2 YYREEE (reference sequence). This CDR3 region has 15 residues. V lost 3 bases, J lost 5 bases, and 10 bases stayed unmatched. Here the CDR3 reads CASSWTRQGGTEAFF. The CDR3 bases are TGTGCCAGCAGCTGGACAAGACAGGGAGGAACTGAAGCTTTCTTT.

The CDR3 nucleotides read TGTGCCTCCTGGCGGGGGGGTCCCTCTCCATCCTACGAGCAGTACTTC. As protein: CASWRGGPSPSYEQYF. The chain has TRBV21-1 and TRBJ2-7; the table's TRBD2 call for D was not verified on the DNA. TRBV21-1 is noted as a pseudogene. The CDR3 spans 16 residues.